This is a list of T cell receptor beta chains from one sample in a study of blood T cell repertoires in COVID-19. Data came from immunoSEQ multiplex PCR; TCRdb stores just in-frame clones and leaves some out. The table lists 65,000 to 85,000 clones, around 91% of them singletons. Source material: peripheral blood. The receptors were gathered from a man aged 50 or older with acute or convalescent COVID-19. Both conserved end residues are part of each CDR3.

>TRBJ2-3|TRBV15
CATSIRTSGRAVYF
>TRBJ2-1|TRBV4-2
CASSRSLAGSSYNEQFF
>TRBJ2-5|TRBV3-1/TRBV3-2
CASSQVSGVGETQYF
>TRBJ2-1|TRBV20-1
CSASSLQGGVSGNEQFF
>TRBJ1-2|TRBV10-3
CAIQGQGEGYTF
>TRBJ2-1|TRBV11-3
CASSWSGRGSYNEQFF
>TRBJ2-7|TRBV11-3
CASSSGQGRSYEQYF
>TRBJ1-6|TRBV5-5
CASSAGTYVNSPLHF
>TRBJ2-2|TRBV6-4
CASSDSKAGDTGELFF
>TRBJ1-4|TRBV6-5
CASSQGGGGVGLFF
>TRBJ2-7|TRBV4-1
CASSDQLAHEQYF
>TRBJ2-2|TRBV28
CASSLPGGGTPRLFF
>TRBJ1-3|TRBV9
CASSVEGVSGNTIYF
>TRBJ1-4|TRBV4-2
CASSQGQGEKLFF
>TRBJ2-1|TRBV25-1
CASTGLALYNEQFF
>TRBJ2-1|TRBV24-1
CATSPGLAGGPGNEQFF
>TRBJ2-7|TRBV19
CASTPGGTGGHEQYF
>TRBJ2-1|TRBV7-8
CASSLANALALYNEQFF
>TRBJ2-6|TRBV28
CASSFQGKTGANVLTF
>TRBJ1-2|TRBV3-1/TRBV3-2
CASSQNRGTTDF
>TRBJ1-3|TRBV28
CASSRSTGGINTIYF
>TRBJ2-2|TRBV19
CASASQGGWTGELFF
>TRBJ2-3|TRBV24-1
CATSDLTSGSFGTDTQYF
>TRBJ1-1|TRBV2
CASSQGLRGSEAFF
>TRBJ1-4|TRBV18
CASSPGQGPNEKLFF
>TRBJ2-5|TRBV7-2
CASSLSFLAGAGETQYF
>TRBJ2-1|TRBV28
CASSLGDLPQDEQFF
>TRBJ2-3|TRBV6-2/TRBV6-3
CASSRSGLARSTDTQYF
>TRBJ1-1|TRBV29-1
CSVPGTEAFF
>TRBJ2-2|TRBV18
CASSPRDMTGELFF
>TRBJ2-3|TRBV9
CASSGSGTSGTDTQYF
>TRBJ1-2|TRBV12-3/TRBV12-4
CASSLTGVGYTF
>TRBJ2-1|TRBV7-8
CASSPREAEQFF
>TRBJ2-2|TRBV5-5
CASRFETAHTGELFF
>TRBJ1-6|TRBV5-5
CASSLGQGFNNSPLHF
>TRBJ1-2|TRBV29-1
CSVGQGSYGYTF
>TRBJ2-2|TRBV14
CASSPGTGITGELFF
>TRBJ2-1|TRBV5-4
CASSWGLAGGGNEQFF
>TRBJ1-1|TRBV29-1
CTTSRGNTEAFF
>TRBJ1-3|TRBV28
CASSFLSGNTIYF
>TRBJ1-1|TRBV18
CASSRQGASANTEAFF
>TRBJ1-2|TRBV4-1
CASSQPQGAYGYTF
>TRBJ2-7|TRBV4-2
CASSQGPDRAYEQYF
>TRBJ1-2|TRBV20-1
CSASRRGGYTF
>TRBJ2-7|TRBV4-2
CASSQEASGPYEQYF
>TRBJ2-6|TRBV6-5
CASSYGGSGANVLTF
>TRBJ2-3|TRBV7-6
CASSLAYLAGPTSTDTQYF
>TRBJ2-7|TRBV6-4
CASSPELSSYEQYF